The clone carrying this T cell receptor beta chain rates as medium-sized (0.01 to 0.1%). Its antigen is not identified. Collection occurred without any documented infections or immune events in donors. The data are from a study of identifying expanded T cells in peripheral blood. Whole-study findings and limits: Clone count variance between approximately two-week samples rose with total template count. Over about two and four weeks, about 17 and 20 clones changed, versus 1.2 between replicates.

Sequencing used immunoSEQ multiplex PCR; TCRdb keeps in-frame clones, though not all of them. The table lists more than 85,000 clones, about 87% of them singletons, with 12% to 15% in the top ten. Per the germline V gene, CDR1 is MNHEY and CDR2 is SMNVEV (reference sequence). V gave up 2 bases and J gave up 6 bases; unmatched junction bases: 0. This CDR3 is 13 amino acids long. Sequencing used blood. The TCR sequence derives from a person between 18 and 75 years old in good health. This chain connects TRBV27 to TRBJ1-5, with 8 bases identical to TRBD1. CDR3: CASSLTGGQPQHF. The CDR3 DNA is TGTGCCAGCAGTTTAACAGGGGGTCAGCCCCAGCATTTT.